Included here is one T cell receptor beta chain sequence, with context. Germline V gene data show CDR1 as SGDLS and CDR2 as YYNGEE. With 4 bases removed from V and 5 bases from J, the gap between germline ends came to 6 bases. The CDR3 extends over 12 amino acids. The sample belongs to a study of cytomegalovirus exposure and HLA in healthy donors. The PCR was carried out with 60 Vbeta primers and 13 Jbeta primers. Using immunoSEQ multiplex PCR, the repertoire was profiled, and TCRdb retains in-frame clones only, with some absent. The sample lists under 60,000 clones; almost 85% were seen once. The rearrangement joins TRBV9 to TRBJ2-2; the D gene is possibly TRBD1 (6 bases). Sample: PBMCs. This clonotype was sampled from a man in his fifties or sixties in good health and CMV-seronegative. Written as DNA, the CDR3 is TGTGCCAGCAGCCAGGGGACCGGGGAGCTGTTTTTT. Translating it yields CASSQGTGELFF.